The 22 T cell receptor beta chains below come from one sample, sequenced in a study of technical replicates of blood from a few donors (dated by TCRdb to 2017 to 2019). The method was the immunoSEQ multiplex PCR assay. TCRdb took over this immuneACCESS table, retaining in-frame rearrangements with V and J assigned. Such tables are incomplete; in checked studies, under half of the missing clones stem from an unresolved V gene, and the remainder is unexplained. This sample gives about 50,000 clones in total; 80% to 95% of them show up just once. 3.9% of the sample belongs to the ten largest clones. Sequencing was done on a sample of PBMCs. The receptors here all came from a human donor in good health. Some clones in this sample may be carry-over from other donors' samples.

This clone was seen once. The same CDR3 is also encoded by other DNA sequences in this sample. The chain couples TRBV30 to TRBJ1-1; D is perhaps TRBD1 (5 bases). CDR1 and CDR2 (germline): GTSNPN, SVGIG (reference sequence). Trimming left V 0 bases short and J 0 bases short, with 8 bases between. This CDR3 comprises 14 residues. The CDR3, as DNA: TGTGCCTGGAGTGTAGACAGTATGAACACTGAAGCTTTCTTT. It yields the protein CAWSVDSMNTEAFF.

CDR3 nucleotide sequence: TGTGCCAGCAGCGTCGGAGTGGCCCCCTACGAGCAGTACTTC. It is translated as CASSVGVAPYEQYF. The rearrangement links TRBV9 to TRBJ2-7; the D is unclear. The CDR3 runs to 14 residues. V dropped 2 bases and J dropped 2 bases, with 11 bases sitting between them. The V gene's germline CDR1 is SGDLS and CDR2 YYNGEE.

The rearrangement links TRBV18 to TRBJ2-7; 8 nucleotides align to TRBD1. CDR1 and CDR2 from the germline V gene are KGHSH and LQKENI. This CDR3 has 15 amino acids. V lost 3 bases, J lost 6 bases, and 10 bases stayed unmatched. The CDR3 spells CASSPTGQGASEQYF. CDR3 bases: TGTGCCAGCTCACCGACCGGGCAGGGGGCAAGCGAGCAGTACTTC. Full variable domain (remainder filled in from reference TRBV18 and TRBJ2-7): NAGVMQNPRHLVRRRGQEARLRCSPMKGHSHVYWYRQLPEEGLKFMVYLQKENIIDESGMPKERFSAEFPKEGPSILRIQQVVRGDSAAYFCASSPTGQGASEQYFGPGTRLTVT.

The chain combines TRBV2 with TRBJ2-7, with D tentatively TRBD1 (5 bases). Germline-derived CDR1 and CDR2 are SNHLY and FYNNEI. Between the trimmed V and J ends, which lost 7 bases and 10 bases, there was a span of 17 bases. CDR3 length: 12 amino acids. In nucleotides, the CDR3 is TGTGCCAGCATTGCGGATCAGGGTAACCAGTACTTC. Translation gives CASIADQGNQYF.

The gene calls are TRBV9 and TRBJ1-1, with 8 bases fitting TRBD1. Germline V CDR1 and CDR2: SGDLS, YYNGEE. The junction had 5 bases not matched to a gene; V was cut back by 0 bases and J by 4 bases. This CDR3 spans 15 amino acids. CDR3 sequence reads: CASSVDVTGVTEAFF. The CDR3 coding sequence is TGTGCCAGCAGCGTAGATGTGACAGGGGTCACTGAAGCTTTCTTT.

The rearrangement uses TRBV7-9 and TRBJ1-2; 7 bases are shared with TRBD1. This CDR3 has 14 residues. V lost 3 bases to trimming and J lost 6 bases; unmatched junction nucleotides: 7. Germline loops: CDR1 SEHNR, CDR2 FQNEAQ (reference sequence). The CDR3 DNA reads as TGTGCCAGCAGCTTCTCCCGAGGGGGCGATGGCTACACCTTC. Translating gives CASSFSRGGDGYTF.

This rearrangement joins TRBV5-6 to TRBJ1-2; TRBD1 is a possible D gene (5 bases). Trimming removed 4 bases at V and 4 bases at J, with 20 bases between. CDR1 and CDR2 from the germline V gene are SGHDT and YYEEEE. The CDR3 runs to 16 residues. The CDR3 nucleotides read TGTGCCAGCAGCGGGTATTCTCTGACAGCTTCCTATGGCTACACCTTC. Its protein is CASSGYSLTASYGYTF. Based on the CDR3 plus reference TRBV5-6 and TRBJ1-2, the full variable domain is DAGVTQSPTHLIKTRGQQVTLRCSPKSGHDTVSWYQQALGQGPQFIFQYYEEEERQRGNFPDRFSGHQFPNYSSELNVNALLLGDSALYLCASSGYSLTASYGYTFGSGTRLTVV.

The genes are TRBV5-4 and TRBJ2-3; D gene unclear. The CDR3 has 14 residues. Germline assignment: CDR1 SGHNT and CDR2 YYREEE (reference sequence). Trimming removed 1 base at V and 0 bases at J, with 6 bases between. CDR3 loop: CASSLHISTDTQYF. DNA of the CDR3: TGTGCCAGCAGCTTGCACATCAGCACAGATACGCAGTATTTT.

The CDR3 DNA reads TGTGCCTGGCAGACCGGGAGGGGCACCGGGGAGCTGTTTTTT. It codes for CAWQTGRGTGELFF. The rearrangement joins TRBV30 to TRBJ2-2; 8 positions agree with TRBD2. Trimming at V came to 5 bases and at J to 4 bases, leaving 6 bases not matched to a gene. CDR3 length equals 14 residues. The germline gives CDR1 GTSNPN, CDR2 SVGIG (reference sequence).

The chain is built from TRBV6-1 and TRBJ2-3; a possible D gene is TRBD2 (5 bases). CDR1 and CDR2 (germline): MNHNS, SASEGT. Trimming took off 1 base at V and 4 bases at J, with 12 bases between the two ends. This CDR3 has 15 residues. As DNA, the CDR3 is TGTGCCAGCAGTGAAGTAGCAGCTAGCCCAGATACGCAGTATTTT. It yields the protein CASSEVAASPDTQYF.

This clone was recorded once. V and J are TRBV6-5 and TRBJ2-7; 7 bases align to TRBD2. V gave up 2 bases and J gave up 0 bases; unmatched junction bases: 4. The CDR3 extends over 15 amino acids. CDR1 is MNHEY and CDR2 is SVGAGI in the germline V gene. The CDR3, as DNA: TGTGCCAGCAGTTACATGGGGGGGAGCTCCTACGAGCAGTACTTC. Protein: CASSYMGGSSYEQYF.

V is TRBV4-3 and J is TRBJ2-1; 11 bases are shared with TRBD1. Germline V CDR1 and CDR2: LGHNA, YSLEER. This CDR3 comprises 15 residues. Trimming took 3 bases from V and 8 from J; bases not matched to a gene: 6. The chain's CDR3 is CASSQGDRGVYEQFF. The CDR3 coding sequence is TGCGCCAGCAGCCAGGGGGACAGGGGGGTTTATGAGCAGTTCTTC.

This chain connects TRBV21-1 to TRBJ2-2; the table's TRBD1 call for D was not verified on the DNA. TRBV21-1 is flagged as a pseudogene. The CDR3 loop spans 18 amino acids. CDR3 nucleotide sequence: TGTGCCAGCAGCAAAGTAGGAGCCGACAGGAACGTTTCCGGGGAGCTGTTTTTT. Its translation is CASSKVGADRNVSGELFF.

This clone came up a few times. This chain connects TRBV7-9 to TRBJ2-5, with D possibly matching TRBD2 (5 bases). From germline, CDR1 is SEHNR and CDR2 FQNEAQ (reference sequence). V was clipped by 6 bases and J by 0 bases, with 11 bases between them. The CDR3 runs to 14 residues. The CDR3 bases are TGTGCCAGCAGTCCCCAGCGGCACCAAGAGACCCAGTACTTC. This translates into CASSPQRHQETQYF.

CDR3 protein: CASSYSSGYTF. As DNA, the CDR3 is TGTGCCAGCAGTTACTCTTCGGGCTACACCTTC. V is TRBV6-6 and J is TRBJ1-2, with no clear D. The V end was cut by 0 bases, the J end by 8 bases, with 4 bases between. Germline CDR1 MNHNY, CDR2 SVGAGI (reference sequence). This CDR3 contains 11 residues.

This chain uses TRBV19 with TRBJ2-5; 8 nucleotides line up with TRBD2. This CDR3 is built from 15 residues. The V gene end was trimmed by 1 base and the J gene end by 5 bases; junction bases not matched to a gene: 6. Per the germline V gene, CDR1 is LNHDA and CDR2 is SQIVND (reference sequence). CDR3 protein: CASSIGSGGRETQYF. Here the CDR3 DNA reads TGTGCCAGTAGTATAGGGTCGGGGGGGCGGGAGACCCAGTACTTC.

The chain employs TRBV5-1 and TRBJ2-7, with D maybe TRBD2 (6 bases). Germline V gives CDR1 SGHRS, CDR2 YFSETQ. The CDR3 length is 13 residues. Trimming left V 4 bases short and J 0 bases short, with 8 bases between. The CDR3 sequence is CASSPGLSYEQYF. The CDR3 region has the DNA TGCGCCAGCAGCCCGGGACTCTCCTACGAGCAGTACTTC.

This chain joins TRBV7-3 and TRBJ2-3, with TRBD2 matching over 14 bases. CDR3 length: 18 amino acids. Germline CDR1 and CDR2: SGHTA and FQGTGA. Trimming took 2 bases from V and 4 from J; bases not matched to a gene: 8. The CDR3 bases are TGTGCCAGCAGCTTATGGGGGACTAGCGGGAGTGGGGCAGATACGCAGTATTTT. Translation: CASSLWGTSGSGADTQYF.

The rearrangement links TRBV4-1 to TRBJ1-1; 8 bases are a match to TRBD1. The germline CDR1 and CDR2 sequences are MGHRA and YSYEKL. The length of the CDR3 is 16 residues. V trimming: 1 base; J trimming: 6 bases; junction bases outside the gene matches: 10. Here the CDR3 reads CASSQGVARGPAEAFF. In DNA, the CDR3 is TGCGCCAGCAGCCAAGGGGTGGCCAGGGGGCCCGCTGAAGCTTTCTTT.

The chain is built from TRBV19 and TRBJ1-1, with TRBD1 matching 12 bases. V lost 9 bases to trimming and J lost 4 bases; unmatched junction nucleotides: 9. The CDR3 totals 15 residues. Looked up from germline, CDR1 is LNHDA and CDR2 is SQIVND (reference sequence). The CDR3, as DNA: TGTGCCAGCGGGGACAGGGGGCGAAGAGGCACTGAAGCTTTCTTT. Protein product: CASGDRGRRGTEAFF.

V is TRBV5-7 and J is TRBJ2-6; D perhaps matches TRBD1 (6 bases). TRBV5-7 has ORF status, its function being uncertain. Between the trimmed V and J ends, which lost 2 bases and 0 bases, there was a span of 18 bases. The CDR3 totals 19 residues. CDR3 nucleotides: TGTGCCAGCAGCTTATTGCCGACAGGCGGGTTCTCTGGGGCCAACGTCCTGACTTTC. As protein: CASSLLPTGGFSGANVLTF.

This clone was counted a single time. The rearrangement uses TRBV5-1 and TRBJ1-6; 7 bases map to TRBD1. Germline CDR1 is SGHRS and CDR2 is YFSETQ. This CDR3 is 13 amino acids long. V lost 6 bases, J lost 5 bases, and 2 bases stayed unmatched. Here the CDR3 DNA reads TGCGCCAGCACCCAGGGGGATAATTCACCCCTCCACTTT. Its protein product is CASTQGDNSPLHF.